In this sample, the clone carrying this TCR beta chain turned up many times. Its antigen is not known. The V gene lost 6 bases and the J gene lost 4 bases, with 12 bases spanning the gap. The CDR3 loop spans 13 amino acids. A single record per CDR3 protein comes from TCRdb applying MiXCR to the 5' RACE reads. In the table there are some 600,000 distinct CDR3 sequences, about 7% of which are singletons. The data were obtained in a study of identical twins. Study outcomes and limitations: A cross-sectional statistical analysis, not follow-up of the same donors, supported the conclusions.

The same sample was also studied in work on yellow fever vaccine responses in identical twins.

The receptor's source is a woman aged 18-29 years in good health. Sequencing was performed on PBMCs. The chain uses TRBV12-3 or TRBV12-4 and TRBJ2-5, with no clear D. The CDR3 coding sequence is TGTGCCAGCAGGGGAATATGGTTAGAGACCCAGTACTTC. Residues: CASRGIWLETQYF.